This T cell receptor beta chain originates from a study of cytomegalovirus exposure and HLA in healthy donors. The germline CDR1 and CDR2 sequences are MNHEY and SVGAGI. The CDR3 length is 13 residues. Trimming removed 7 bases at V and 7 bases at J, with 16 bases between. Study observations and caveats: Association of a missense DCLRE1C variant with TCR beta V- and J-gene trimming was reported in a later analysis.

Primers for the PCR totalled 60 Vbeta and 13 Jbeta. Data came from immunoSEQ multiplex PCR; TCRdb stores just in-frame clones and leaves some out. The sample includes under 200,000 clones, about 70% of them seen just once. On this clone: Its antigen is still unknown.

J is TRBJ1-2 and V is TRBV6-5; weak D call: TRBD1 (5 bases). The sequencing input was PBMCs. The sequence was obtained from a woman younger than 35 in good health and CMV-seropositive. The CDR3 nucleotides are TGTGCCAGCACCACGACCGCGGGGGGTGGCTACACCTTC. Translated: CASTTTAGGGYTF.